A single sample gave rise to the 13 T cell receptor beta chains below, sequenced in a study of shared clonotypes between healthy human individuals. Sequencing was performed with immunoSEQ multiplex PCR; in TCRdb, only in-frame clones are kept and a portion is missing. The sample records some 1.4 million clones, around 97% being singletons. What was sequenced was naive CD4+ T cells sorted from blood. Subset reported: CD45RA+ positively selected. Receptors were obtained from a man aged 30 to 39 in good health.

This clone was detected once. This rearrangement joins TRBV28 to TRBJ1-3, with TRBD1 as a possible D gene (5 bases). CDR3 length: 15 amino acids. Germline-derived CDR1 and CDR2 are MDHEN and SYDVKM. Trimming pared 6 bases from V and 1 base from J, leaving 13 bases between. CDR3 nucleotides: TGTGCCAGCAGCTCGGGGGGTAGGTCTGGAAACACCATATATTTT. Its translation is CASSSGGRSGNTIYF.

The chain joins TRBV10-2 to TRBJ1-5; TRBD1 matches at 7 bases. V dropped 6 bases and J dropped 6; count of bases not matched to a gene: 11. Germline V gene lookup returns CDR1 WSHSY and CDR2 SAAADI. The CDR3 spans 15 residues. CDR3 DNA: TGCGCCAGCAGCAATACAGGGGTAATAGGTCAGCCCCAGCATTTT. This sequence encodes CASSNTGVIGQPQHF.

This rearrangement joins TRBV29-1 to TRBJ1-1; D remains ambiguous. CDR1 is SQVTM, CDR2 ANQGSEA, per germline. The CDR3 runs 11 residues. The ends were cut back, 4 bases at V and 10 bases at J, with 13 bases in the middle. CDR3 region: CSVAGTVRAFF. The DNA for the CDR3 is TGCAGCGTTGCGGGCACGGTGAGAGCTTTCTTT.

Only one count was recorded for this clone. The chain recombines TRBV11-3 with TRBJ2-5; 13 bases line up with TRBD2. The CDR3 length is 14 residues. V was pared by 5 bases and J by 4 bases, with 1 base of the junction left unmatched. Per germline, CDR1 SGHNT and CDR2 YENEEA. The CDR3 DNA is TGTGCCAGCAGCACTAGCGGGAGGGGAGAGACCCAGTACTTC. Translating gives CASSTSGRGETQYF.

The chain uses TRBV18 and TRBJ2-7; TRBD1 matches at 7 bases. The CDR3 length is 15 residues. Unmatched junction bases numbered 11, after V lost 5 bases and J lost 4 bases. Looked up from germline, CDR1 is KGHSH and CDR2 is LQKENI. DNA for the CDR3: TGTGCCAGCTCAGCTCCGATACGACAGGGTTACGAGCAGTACTTC. Protein: CASSAPIRQGYEQYF.

This chain uses TRBV19 with TRBJ1-5; no clear D. Between the trimmed V and J ends, which lost 5 bases and 4 bases, there was a span of 12 bases. This CDR3 has 14 amino acids. Germline assignment: CDR1 LNHDA and CDR2 SQIVND (reference sequence). The CDR3 nucleotides are TGTGCCAGTAGTCCACGGCAGCAAAATCAGCCCCAGCATTTT. Amino acids: CASSPRQQNQPQHF.

This clone occurred once. The chain joins TRBV2 to TRBJ1-5, with D perhaps TRBD1 (5 bases). The length of the CDR3 is 17 residues. The germline CDR1 and CDR2 sequences are SNHLY and FYNNEI. The V gene lost 4 bases and the J gene lost 1 base, with 17 bases spanning the gap. The CDR3 sequence: CASSVHGGTQSNQPQHF. The CDR3 region has the DNA TGTGCCAGCAGTGTCCATGGGGGTACCCAGAGCAATCAGCCCCAGCATTTT. Full variable domain (outside the CDR3, taken from reference TRBV2 and TRBJ1-5): EPEVTQTPSHQVTQMGQEVILRCVPISNHLYFYWYRQILGQKVEFLVSFYNNEISEKSEIFDDQFSVERPDGSNFTLKIRSTKLEDSAMYFCASSVHGGTQSNQPQHFGDGTRLSIL.

The chain links TRBV5-5 to TRBJ2-5; TRBD1 aligns across 7 bases. CDR3 length: 15 amino acids. In germline, CDR1 is SGHKS, CDR2 YYEKEE (reference sequence). V dropped 0 bases and J dropped 0; count of bases not matched to a gene: 2. The CDR3 reads CASSLVGTDQETQYF. The CDR3, as DNA: TGTGCCAGCAGCTTGGTGGGGACAGACCAAGAGACCCAGTACTTC.

The chain is built from TRBV29-1 and TRBJ2-5; perhaps D is TRBD1 or TRBD2 (6 bases each). Trimming pared 4 bases from V and 3 bases from J, leaving 9 bases between. Germline assignment: CDR1 SQVTM and CDR2 ANQGSEA. The CDR3 spans 12 residues. CDR3 loop: CSVVRGEETQYF. CDR3 coding DNA: TGCAGCGTTGTTAGGGGGGAAGAGACCCAGTACTTC.

This rearrangement joins TRBV4-1 to TRBJ2-1; perhaps TRBD2 as D (6 bases). V was trimmed by 6 bases and J by 3 bases, leaving 18 bases between them. CDR3 size: 16 residues. The V gene's germline CDR1 is MGHRA and CDR2 YSYEKL. Written as DNA, the CDR3 is TGCGCCAGCAGTCGGAGGGAATTTGGCTACTACAATGAGCAGTTCTTC. Protein sequence: CASSRREFGYYNEQFF.

The CDR3 region has the DNA TGCGCCAGCAGCCCGAGCCTATTCAACACCGGGGAGCTGTTTTTT. It yields the protein CASSPSLFNTGELFF. The chain joins TRBV5-1 to TRBJ2-2, with D unresolved. CDR3 length: 15 residues. Germline V gene sequence: CDR1 SGHRS, CDR2 YFSETQ. The V gene lost 4 bases and the J gene lost 2 bases, with 12 bases spanning the gap.

CDR3 loop: CASSIGGTGALVYGYTF. The CDR3 DNA reads TGTGCCAGTAGTATAGGCGGGACAGGGGCTCTTGTTTATGGCTACACCTTC. The chain recombines TRBV19 with TRBJ1-2; TRBD1 matches 10 bases. Germline V gene data show CDR1 as LNHDA and CDR2 as SQIVND (reference sequence). Trimming removed 1 base from V and 5 bases from J; junction bases left unmatched: 10. CDR3 size: 17 residues.

V and J are TRBV29-1 and TRBJ1-3, with D tentatively TRBD1 (5 bases). Germline V gene lookup returns CDR1 SQVTM and CDR2 ANQGSEA. The CDR3 has 14 amino acids. Trimming removed 4 bases at V and 0 bases at J, with 10 bases between. The CDR3 reads CSVAGRGSGNTIYF. CDR3 nucleotides: TGCAGCGTTGCAGGGAGAGGCTCTGGAAACACCATATATTTT.